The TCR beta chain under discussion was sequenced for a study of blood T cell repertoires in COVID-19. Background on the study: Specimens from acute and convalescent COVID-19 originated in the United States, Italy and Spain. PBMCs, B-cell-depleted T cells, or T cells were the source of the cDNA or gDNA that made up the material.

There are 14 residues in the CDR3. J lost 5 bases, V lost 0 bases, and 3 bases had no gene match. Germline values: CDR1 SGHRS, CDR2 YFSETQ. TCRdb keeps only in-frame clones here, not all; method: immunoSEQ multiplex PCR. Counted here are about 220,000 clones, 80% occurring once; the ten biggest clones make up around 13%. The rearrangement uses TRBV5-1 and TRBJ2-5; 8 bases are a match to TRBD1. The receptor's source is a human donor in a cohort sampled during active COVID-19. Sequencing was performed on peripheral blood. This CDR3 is CASSLGTGIETQYF. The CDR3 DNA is TGCGCCAGCAGCTTGGGGACAGGGATTGAGACCCAGTACTTC. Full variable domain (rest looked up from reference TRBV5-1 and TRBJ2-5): KAGVTQTPRYLIKTRGQQVTLSCSPISGHRSVSWYQQTPGQGLQFLFEYFSETQRNKGNFPGRFSGRQFSNSRSEMNVSTLELGDSALYLCASSLGTGIETQYFGPGTRLLVL.